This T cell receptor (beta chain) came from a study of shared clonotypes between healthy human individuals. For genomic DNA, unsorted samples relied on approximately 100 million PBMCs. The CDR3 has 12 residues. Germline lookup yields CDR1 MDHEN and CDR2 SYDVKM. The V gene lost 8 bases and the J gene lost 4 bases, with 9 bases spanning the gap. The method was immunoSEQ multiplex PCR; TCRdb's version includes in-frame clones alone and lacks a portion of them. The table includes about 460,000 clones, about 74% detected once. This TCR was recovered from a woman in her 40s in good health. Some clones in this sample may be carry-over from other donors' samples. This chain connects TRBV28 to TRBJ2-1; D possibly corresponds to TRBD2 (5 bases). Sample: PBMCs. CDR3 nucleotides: TGTGCCAGCGGGAGTGGTTACAATGAGCAGTTCTTC. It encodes CASGSGYNEQFF.